This is a list of T cell receptor beta chains from one sample in a study of CD8 T cells in ankylosing spondylitis. TCRdb ran MiXCR on the 5' RACE reads and lists one entry per CDR3 protein. This table has some 27,000 distinct CDR3 sequences, roughly 5% appearing once. Source material: blood, either unsorted or a sorted T cell fraction (not recorded which). Receptors were obtained from a female donor with ankylosing spondylitis or in good health (not recorded which). The CDR3 runs from the conserved cysteine through the conserved F or W. Each record gives: J gene, clone size, D gene, V gene, CDR3 protein, CDR3 DNA. D genes are given only for firm matches. Some rows have no size entry. The others give once, few or many, or a class for an expanded clone.

>TRBJ2-5|NA|NA|TRBV9
CASSPGRETQYF
TGTGCCAGCAGCCCGGGTCGGGAGACCCAGTACTTC
>TRBJ2-1|many|TRBD2|TRBV9
CASSVVGRENNEQFF
TGTGCCAGCAGCGTAGTCGGGAGGGAAAACAATGAGCAGTTCTTC
>TRBJ2-1|many|TRBD2|TRBV9
CASSPRGAGTYNEQFF
TGTGCCAGCAGCCCTCGCGGAGCGGGGACCTACAATGAGCAGTTCTTC
>TRBJ2-1|many|NA|TRBV9
CASSPQRREGDEQFF
TGTGCCAGCAGCCCTCAAAGAAGGGAGGGGGATGAGCAGTTCTTC
>TRBJ2-2|medium-sized|NA|TRBV9
CASSVGLVVDTGELFF
TGTGCCAGCAGCGTAGGGTTGGTGGTAGACACCGGGGAGCTGTTTTTT
>TRBJ2-1|few|TRBD1|TRBV9
CASSLGQSSYNEQFF
TGTGCCAGCAGCCTGGGACAGAGCTCCTACAATGAGCAGTTCTTC
>TRBJ2-2|many|NA|TRBV21-1
CASGPEAVDTGELFF
TGTGCCAGTGGCCCGGAGGCGGTTGACACCGGGGAGCTGTTTTTT
>TRBJ2-7|many|TRBD2|TRBV9
CASSLTPGGVYEQYF
TGTGCCAGCAGCCTTACCCCGGGAGGGGTTTACGAGCAGTACTTC
>TRBJ2-6|many|NA|TRBV9
CASSVDRVGANVLTF
TGTGCCAGCAGCGTAGATCGGGTTGGGGCCAACGTCCTGACTTTC
>TRBJ2-1|many|NA|TRBV21-1
CASSKVPGGRTSGYNEQFF
TGTGCCAGCAGCAAAGTCCCCGGGGGGAGGACTAGCGGCTACAATGAGCAGTTCTTC
>TRBJ1-2|medium-sized|TRBD1|TRBV9
CASSVISTGAYGYTF
TGTGCCAGCAGCGTGATCTCGACAGGGGCCTATGGCTACACCTTC
>TRBJ1-1|many|NA|TRBV9
CASSAGAMGPEAFF
TGTGCCAGCAGCGCCGGGGCCATGGGACCTGAAGCTTTCTTT
>TRBJ1-1|many|NA|TRBV9
CASSVAGPNTEAFF
TGTGCCAGCAGCGTAGCAGGGCCGAACACTGAAGCTTTCTTT
>TRBJ2-7|many|NA|TRBV9
CASSGGNYEQYF
TGTGCCAGCAGCGGAGGCAACTACGAGCAGTACTTC
>TRBJ2-7|many|TRBD1|TRBV9
CASSVGSGTGYYEQYF
TGTGCCAGCAGCGTGGGATCGGGGACAGGGTACTACGAGCAGTACTTC
>TRBJ2-2|NA|TRBD1|TRBV9
CASSVGQQNTGELFF
TGTGCCAGCAGCGTGGGACAGCAAAACACCGGGGAGCTGTTTTTT
>TRBJ2-1|few|TRBD2|TRBV9
CASSTPGGSNEQFF
TGTGCCAGCAGCACCCCGGGGGGAAGTAATGAGCAGTTCTTC
>TRBJ1-2|medium-sized|NA|TRBV7-8
CASSSPHAF
TGTGCCAGCAGCTCGCCCCATGCCTTC
>TRBJ2-2|few|TRBD2|TRBV9
CASSDGLAGLNTGELFF
TGTGCCAGCAGCGACGGACTAGCGGGGCTGAACACCGGGGAGCTGTTTTTT
>TRBJ2-1|NA|NA|TRBV9
CASSVWLSNEQFF
TGTGCCAGCAGCGTTTGGCTCAGCAATGAGCAGTTCTTC
>TRBJ2-7|NA|NA|TRBV9
CASSATPGLDYEQYF
TGTGCCAGCAGCGCGACACCAGGACTGGACTACGAGCAGTACTTC
>TRBJ1-2|many|TRBD1|TRBV9
CASSSTGGERGYTF
TGTGCCAGCAGTTCGACAGGGGGCGAACGTGGCTACACCTTC
>TRBJ2-2|many|NA|TRBV9
CASSVVAGLNTGELFF
TGTGCCAGCAGCGTAGTAGCAGGACTGAACACCGGGGAGCTGTTTTTT
>TRBJ2-1|many|TRBD2|TRBV9
CASSFLWRETYNEQFF
TGTGCCAGCAGCTTCCTTTGGCGGGAGACCTACAATGAGCAGTTCTTC
>TRBJ2-1|many|NA|TRBV9
CASSVDGRENNEQFF
TGTGCCAGCAGCGTAGATGGCAGAGAGAACAATGAGCAGTTCTTC
>TRBJ2-5|many|NA|TRBV9
CASSIQNQETQYF
TGTGCCAGCAGCATCCAAAACCAAGAGACCCAGTACTTC
>TRBJ2-3|many|TRBD2|TRBV9
CASSVASGGTTDTQYF
TGTGCCAGCAGCGTAGCTAGCGGGGGTACTACAGATACGCAGTATTTT
>TRBJ2-5|many|NA|TRBV9
CASSVDWTEQETQYF
TGTGCCAGCAGCGTAGATTGGACGGAGCAAGAGACCCAGTACTTC
>TRBJ2-5|few|TRBD2|TRBV9
CASSVGSGGQQETQYF
TGTGCCAGCAGCGTAGGGTCGGGAGGCCAACAAGAGACCCAGTACTTC
>TRBJ2-7|many|NA|TRBV9
CASSVSASLSYEQYF
TGTGCCAGCAGCGTAAGCGCCTCCCTTTCCTACGAGCAGTACTTC